This passage covers 20 T cell receptor beta chains from one sample sequenced in a study of blood T cell repertoires in COVID-19. Produced via immunoSEQ multiplex PCR; TCRdb's table is partial and in-frame only. This table holds 79,000 or so clones, about 86% found once. Input material: peripheral blood. The receptors come from a human donor in a cohort sampled during active COVID-19.

A word on this clone: Different DNA sequences within this sample yield the same CDR3. The chain recombines TRBV5-1 with TRBJ2-7, with 8 bases matching TRBD1. The CDR3 loop spans 14 amino acids. J was trimmed by 4 bases and V by 5 bases; bases with no gene match: 8. CDR1 is SGHRS, CDR2 YFSETQ, per germline. CDR3 coding DNA: TGCGCCAGCAGTACCCGACAGGGGCCTTACGAGCAGTACTTC. Amino acids: CASSTRQGPYEQYF. The full variable domain, completed using reference TRBV5-1 and TRBJ2-7, is KAGVTQTPRYLIKTRGQQVTLSCSPISGHRSVSWYQQTPGQGLQFLFEYFSETQRNKGNFPGRFSGRQFSNSRSEMNVSTLELGDSALYLCASSTRQGPYEQYFGPGTRLTVT.

The chain has TRBV18 and TRBJ1-1; 10 bases match TRBD1. With V trimmed by 2 bases and J by 6 bases, 6 bases remained unmatched. There are 15 residues in the CDR3. Germline CDR1 and CDR2: KGHSH and LQKENI. DNA for the CDR3: TGTGCCAGCTCACCAATGACAGGGGGCAACTCTGAAGCTTTCTTT. This gives the protein CASSPMTGGNSEAFF.

The rearrangement uses TRBV2 and TRBJ1-2; TRBD1 matches at 9 bases. The CDR3 contains 13 residues. V gave up 6 bases and J gave up 7 bases; unmatched junction bases: 6. The V gene's germline CDR1 is SNHLY and CDR2 FYNNEI. The chain's CDR3 is CASRGTGGGGYTF. The CDR3 DNA reads TGTGCCAGCAGGGGAACAGGGGGCGGTGGCTACACCTTC.

The genes are TRBV11-2 and TRBJ1-1, with unresolved D. Between the trimmed V and J ends, which lost 5 bases and 1 base, there was a span of 14 bases. Germline V gene data show CDR1 as SGHAT and CDR2 as FQNNGV. The CDR3 contains 15 residues. This CDR3 is CASSPTLGSNTEAFF. DNA of the CDR3: TGTGCCAGCAGCCCCACTTTGGGCTCGAACACTGAAGCTTTCTTT. The full variable domain, with the rest looked up from reference TRBV11-2 and TRBJ1-1, is EAGVAQSPRYKIIEKRQSVAFWCNPISGHATLYWYQQILGQGPKLLIQFQNNGVVDDSQLPKDRFSAERLKGVDSTLKIQPAKLEDSAVYLCASSPTLGSNTEAFFGQGTRLTVV.

The chain combines TRBV9 with TRBJ1-1, with D tentatively TRBD1 (6 bases). The V gene's germline CDR1 is SGDLS and CDR2 YYNGEE. V lost 3 bases to trimming and J lost 0 bases, with 12 bases between them. CDR3 length: 15 residues. The CDR3 sequence: CASSAGHLVNTEAFF. The CDR3 DNA reads as TGTGCCAGCAGCGCGGGACACCTTGTGAACACTGAAGCTTTCTTT.

This clone occurred a few times. The V gene is TRBV20-1, the J gene TRBJ2-1, with 9 bases lining up with TRBD2. V shed 3 bases and J 8 bases; nucleotides not matched to a gene: 11. CDR3 length equals 15 residues. Germline lookup yields CDR1 DFQATT and CDR2 SNEGSKA (reference sequence). The CDR3 DNA follows: TGCAGTGCTAGTAGGCGGGGGGGACTTAAGGATGAGCAGTTCTTC. This encodes CSASRRGGLKDEQFF.

This sequence joins TRBV19 and TRBJ2-1, with a weak D call TRBD1 (6 bases). Germline CDR1 and CDR2: LNHDA and SQIVND (reference sequence). The CDR3 is 13 residues long. The V gene lost 10 bases and the J gene lost 10 bases, with 20 bases spanning the gap. The CDR3 nucleotides are TGTGCCACAAACCGGGACGTGGACAGCGAGCAGTTCTTC. Its protein product is CATNRDVDSEQFF.

The chain couples TRBV5-1 to TRBJ1-1, with 8 bases fitting TRBD1. Germline CDR1 and CDR2: SGHRS and YFSETQ. This CDR3 comprises 15 residues. J gave up 3 bases and V 3 bases, and 7 bases lay outside the gene matches. As DNA, the CDR3 is TGCGCCAGCAGCTCCTGGACAGGGAGGGACACTGAAGCTTTCTTT. The encoded protein is CASSSWTGRDTEAFF.

The chain combines TRBV28 with TRBJ2-1; 8 bases line up with TRBD1. CDR3 length: 16 amino acids. Germline values: CDR1 MDHEN, CDR2 SYDVKM. Germline trimming cut 4 bases from V and 8 bases from J; bases unmatched to any gene: 13. The CDR3 DNA follows: TGTGCCAGCAGTTCACCGGGACAGGTTCTTGTGGATGAGCAGTTCTTC. This encodes CASSSPGQVLVDEQFF.

The chain carries TRBV6-1 and TRBJ1-1; D is unclear. The CDR3 is made up of 10 amino acids. V was clipped by 3 bases and J by 10 bases, with 6 bases between them. Germline CDR1 and CDR2: MNHNS and SASEGT. This CDR3 is CASSDERAFF. CDR3 coding DNA: TGTGCCAGCAGTGATGAGCGAGCTTTCTTT.

The V gene is TRBV11-1, the J gene TRBJ2-7; D is uncertain. With 5 bases removed from V and 0 bases from J, the gap between germline ends came to 14 bases. The germline CDR1 and CDR2 sequences are SGHAT and FQDESV (reference sequence). The CDR3 runs 15 residues. The CDR3 DNA sequence: TGTGCCAGCAGCGTCTCGGTGCGGTTCTCCTACGAGCAGTACTTC. Its protein product is CASSVSVRFSYEQYF.

This chain uses TRBV28 with TRBJ2-3; 9 positions match TRBD2. This CDR3 contains 15 residues. Germline loops: CDR1 MDHEN, CDR2 SYDVKM. V lost 2 bases, J lost 6 bases, and 6 bases stayed unmatched. This chain's CDR3 is CASSLQLAGVDTQYF. The DNA of the CDR3 is TGTGCCAGCAGTTTACAATTAGCGGGGGTGGATACGCAGTATTTT.

This clone has just a few counts. The gene calls are TRBV3-1 (or the pseudogene TRBV3-2) and TRBJ1-1; perhaps TRBD1 as D (5 bases). Trimming shortened V by 4 bases and J by 0 bases, and 6 bases separated the two germline ends. Germline CDR1 LGHDT, CDR2 YNNKEL (reference sequence). The CDR3 is made up of 13 amino acids. CDR3 coding DNA: TGTGCCAGCAGCCGACAGATGAACACTGAAGCTTTCTTT. Translating gives CASSRQMNTEAFF.

This chain connects TRBV19 to TRBJ2-3, with D possibly being TRBD2 (6 bases). V gave up 6 bases and J gave up 5 bases, with 9 bases separating them. The germline V gene encodes CDR1 LNHDA and CDR2 SQIVND (reference sequence). This CDR3 is 12 amino acids long. In DNA, the CDR3 is TGTGCCAGTAGACTAGCCGGAGATACGCAGTATTTT. It translates to CASRLAGDTQYF. Full variable domain (outside the CDR3, taken from reference TRBV19 and TRBJ2-3): DGGITQSPKYLFRKEGQNVTLSCEQNLNHDAMYWYRQDPGQGLRLIYYSQIVNDFQKGDIAEGYSVSREKKESFPLTVTSAQKNPTAFYLCASRLAGDTQYFGPGTRLTVL.

The chain employs TRBV7-9 and TRBJ2-1, with TRBD2 matching over 7 bases. The CDR3 contains 18 residues. Germline V gives CDR1 SEHNR, CDR2 FQNEAQ (reference sequence). J gave up 11 bases and V 5 bases, and 24 bases lay outside the gene matches. In DNA, the CDR3 is TGTGCCAGCAGCAACCACCGGGACTATAGTCTTCATAGGCTGCAGCAGTTCTTC. Its translation: CASSNHRDYSLHRLQQFF. The complete variable domain, with remaining parts taken from reference TRBV7-9 and TRBJ2-1, reads DTGVSQNPRHKITKRGQNVTFRCDPISEHNRLYWYRQTLGQGPEFLTYFQNEAQLEKSRLLSDRFSAERPKGSFSTLEIQRTEQGDSAMYLCASSNHRDYSLHRLQQFFGPGTRLTVL.

V and J are TRBV28 and TRBJ1-4, with a tentative D call TRBD1 (5 bases). Germline V gene sequence: CDR1 MDHEN, CDR2 SYDVKM. The V and J ends lost 4 bases and 6 bases respectively, with 9 bases between them. The CDR3 loop spans 13 amino acids. CDR3 in DNA: TGTGCCAGCAGTTGGGGCCCTTATGAAAAACTGTTTTTT. Its translation is CASSWGPYEKLFF. Looking up the rest from reference TRBV28 and TRBJ1-4 gives the full variable domain: DVKVTQSSRYLVKRTGEKVFLECVQDMDHENMFWYRQDPGLGLRLIYFSYDVKMKEKGDIPEGYSVSREKKERFSLILESASTNQTSMYLCASSWGPYEKLFFGSGTQLSVL.

Sample share makes this clone medium-sized. The gene calls are TRBV6-5 and TRBJ1-1; D gene unclear. This CDR3 comprises 11 residues. Trimming cost V 8 bases and J 1 base, with 5 bases left between them. Germline CDR1 and CDR2: MNHEY and SVGAGI. CDR3 nucleotides: TGTGCCAGCCCAGGGAACACTGAAGCTTTCTTT. Translating it yields CASPGNTEAFF.

V is TRBV5-1 and J is TRBJ2-7; the match to TRBD1 covers 9 bases. Germline CDR1 and CDR2: SGHRS and YFSETQ. This CDR3 is 14 amino acids long. After removal of 7 bases from V and 6 bases from J, the junction contained 11 bases not matched to a gene. The CDR3 DNA follows: TGCGCCAGCCGATTTAGGACAGGGGAAGGCGAGCAGTACTTC. Its translation: CASRFRTGEGEQYF.

CDR3 nucleotide sequence: TGTGCCAGCAGCGAACAGGGGTCCGGCAATCAGCCCCAGCATTTT. Translation gives CASSEQGSGNQPQHF. The V call is TRBV2, the J call TRBJ1-5; the match to TRBD1 covers 7 bases. The CDR3 length is 15 residues. Trimming removed 6 bases from V and 2 bases from J; junction bases left unmatched: 7. CDR1 is SNHLY, CDR2 FYNNEI, per germline.

This clone occurred a few times. The rearrangement joins TRBV7-3 to TRBJ2-7, with D maybe TRBD2 (5 bases). Germline values: CDR1 SGHTA, CDR2 FQGTGA. V was shortened by 0 bases and J by 5 bases, with 8 bases between the two germline ends. The CDR3 has 13 residues. The chain's CDR3 is CASSLTRRDEQYF. The CDR3 bases are TGTGCCAGCAGCTTAACGAGGCGGGACGAGCAGTACTTC.